The rows below give T cell receptor beta chains drawn from one sample of a study of Graves' ophthalmopathy and Graves' hyperthyroidism. TCRdb recomputed calls from the multiplex PCR reads with MiXCR, one row per CDR3 protein. This table has around 1.1 million distinct CDR3 sequences, less than 45% appearing once. Sequenced input: peripheral blood or thyroid tissue (not recorded which). The source of these receptors is an adult man with Graves' hyperthyroidism. Each CDR3 is given with its conserved first and last residue. Each record gives: CDR3 DNA, CDR3 protein, V gene, J gene, D gene, clone size. The D gene is left open where the match is weak. The listing skips clone size in some rows; elsewhere it reads once, few, many or a size class.

TGCAGTGCCAGCAGCCAGGCGGGAGGGTCCTACGAGCAGTACTTC,CSASSQAGGSYEQYF,TRBV20-1,TRBJ2-7,TRBD2,-
TGTGCCAGCAGAACCAAAACGAACTCTGAAGATACTGAAGCTTTCTTT,CASRTKTNSEDTEAFF,TRBV12-3/TRBV12-4,TRBJ1-1,-,-
TGCAGTGCTGGGGGGATCACCCGGACAGAAACCGGGGAGCTGTTTTTT,CSAGGITRTETGELFF,TRBV20-1,TRBJ2-2,-,-
TGTGCCAGCAGCCCTGGACAGGAGGGCGGCGTTGAAAAACTGTTTTTT,CASSPGQEGGVEKLFF,TRBV7-2,TRBJ1-4,TRBD1,-
TGCAGCGTCAGATACTGGGAGGTCGATGGCTACACCTTC,CSVRYWEVDGYTF,TRBV29-1,TRBJ1-2,-,many
TGCGCCAGCAGCTTACAGGGGAGAGGTAATGAAAAACTGTTTTTT,CASSLQGRGNEKLFF,TRBV5-1,TRBJ1-4,TRBD1,few
TGCAGCGTTGAACGAGGGGTCAGGGCCTCTGGAAACACCATATATTTT,CSVERGVRASGNTIYF,TRBV29-1,TRBJ1-3,-,many
TGCAGCGTTGATTCGTTCGACAGACACGAGCAGTACTTC,CSVDSFDRHEQYF,TRBV29-1,TRBJ2-7,-,many
TGTGCCAGCAGCTTTGGGGACACCTCTGGGGCCAACGTCCTGACTTTC,CASSFGDTSGANVLTF,TRBV7-6,TRBJ2-6,-,many
TGCAGTGCGTCGTCAGGGAGCAATCAGCCCCAGCATTTT,CSASSGSNQPQHF,TRBV20-1,TRBJ1-5,-,many
TGCAGCGTTGAAATTGGCTGGTCGAACACTGAAGCTTTCTTT,CSVEIGWSNTEAFF,TRBV29-1,TRBJ1-1,-,many
TGTGCCAGCAGGACCGGGCTGTGGACTTACGAGCAGTACTTC,CASRTGLWTYEQYF,TRBV6-5,TRBJ2-7,-,few
TGTGCCAGCAGTCCCTGGTCGCTAGCGGGGGGGAACGCCTCCCACACCGGGGAGCTGTTTTTT,CASSPWSLAGGNASHTGELFF,TRBV25-1,TRBJ2-2,TRBD2,many
TGTGCCAGCAAACCGGGACAGGCGCTAAATCAGCCCCAGCATTTT,CASKPGQALNQPQHF,TRBV28,TRBJ1-5,TRBD1,-
TGCAGTGCTATCATACCCGGTTCGGCCTACGAGCAGTACTTC,CSAIIPGSAYEQYF,TRBV20-1,TRBJ2-7,-,few
TGTGCCAGCAGCTTAGGCCGAGCGGGGGCCGGGGAGACCCAGTACTTC,CASSLGRAGAGETQYF,TRBV7-9,TRBJ2-5,TRBD2,many
TGTGCCAGCAGCCCCCCGGGACATGTTTTAACCGGGGAGCTGTTTTTT,CASSPPGHVLTGELFF,TRBV3-1,TRBJ2-2,-,once
TGCAGCGGCCTCGGACAGGAGGACACTGAAGCTTTCTTT,CSGLGQEDTEAFF,TRBV29-1,TRBJ1-1,TRBD1,few
TGTGCCATCAGTGGCCCAGGGGACAATGAGCAGTTCTTC,CAISGPGDNEQFF,TRBV10-3,TRBJ2-1,-,few
TGTGCCAGCAGCATTCTGGGACAGGGGGTGGGAAAACTGTTTTTT,CASSILGQGVGKLFF,TRBV27,TRBJ1-4,TRBD1,few
TGCGCCAGCAGCTTTTTGGGCACCTCGACCTACGAGCAGTACTTC,CASSFLGTSTYEQYF,TRBV5-1,TRBJ2-7,-,few
TGTGCCAGCAGCCAATTGGACAGACGGGCCGGGGAGCTGTTTTTT,CASSQLDRRAGELFF,TRBV7-8,TRBJ2-2,-,many
TGTGCCAGCAGCCTTAGCGGGAGAGGCCACGAGCAGTACTTC,CASSLSGRGHEQYF,TRBV12-3/TRBV12-4,TRBJ2-7,TRBD2,many
TGTGCCAGCAGCTTAGGGCCAGGGGCCTCTCAGCCCCAGCATTTT,CASSLGPGASQPQHF,TRBV7-8,TRBJ1-5,-,-
TGTGCCAGCAGCATACAGACAGGGCAGACCCAGTACTTC,CASSIQTGQTQYF,TRBV7-9,TRBJ2-5,TRBD1,-
TGTGCCAGCAGCTTAGAATCCCAACAGGGTATCTACGAGCAGTACTTC,CASSLESQQGIYEQYF,TRBV11-1,TRBJ2-7,-,-
TGTGCCATCGGCAGAACAGGGAATGAAAAACTGTTTTTT,CAIGRTGNEKLFF,TRBV10-3,TRBJ1-4,-,many
TGTGCCAGCAGTTATCTCGGGACGCGGGACGAGCAGTACTTC,CASSYLGTRDEQYF,TRBV6-6,TRBJ2-7,-,many
TGCAGCGGGAAGACAGGGGGCGCGACAGATACGCAGTATTTT,CSGKTGGATDTQYF,TRBV29-1,TRBJ2-3,TRBD1,-
TGCAGGGTGACAGGGTCCTACGAGCAGTACTTC,CRVTGSYEQYF,TRBV29-1,TRBJ2-7,TRBD1,-
TGTGCCAGCAGTTACTACCAAACCGGGACAGGGAATTCACCCCTCCACTTT,CASSYYQTGTGNSPLHF,TRBV6-2/TRBV6-3,TRBJ1-6,TRBD1,-
TGTGCCAGCAGCCCCCCAGCGGGGGGGCCGTACGAGCAGTACTTC,CASSPPAGGPYEQYF,TRBV9,TRBJ2-7,TRBD2,many
TGTGCCAGCAGTTGGGCCTCCACGGGAGTGAGCTCCTACGAGCAGTACTTC,CASSWASTGVSSYEQYF,TRBV28,TRBJ2-7,-,-
TGCAGCGTTTCCCAAAGGAACAGGGGTGGCTACACCTTC,CSVSQRNRGGYTF,TRBV29-1,TRBJ1-2,TRBD1,many
TGCAGCGTTGATTCCGGGCAGGGACTAGTCACTGAAGCTTTCTTT,CSVDSGQGLVTEAFF,TRBV29-1,TRBJ1-1,-,-
TGTGCCAGCAGTGGGGCGCGTCAGAACGCCGGGGAGCTGTTTTTT,CASSGARQNAGELFF,TRBV12-3/TRBV12-4,TRBJ2-2,-,-
TGTGCCACCAGTGATCCCGGACGGCCCTCGGGTTTGGCTTTCTTT,CATSDPGRPSGLAFF,TRBV24-1,TRBJ1-1,-,few